The 8 T cell receptor beta chains below all came from one sample that was sequenced in a study of regulatory T cells in long-lasting Graves disease. The time point denotes: persistent/refractory GD, antithyroid drugs over 5 years with positive TRAb. Scientists built the TCR library using RNA that was extracted from PBMCs. Combining iRepertoire HTBI primers with Arm-PCR of CDR3 regions, the authors built TCR beta libraries. TCRdb recomputed calls from the multiplex PCR reads with MiXCR, one row per CDR3 protein. Of 350,000 to 450,000 distinct CDR3 sequences in the sample, roughly 23% were seen once. This specimen was peripheral blood mononuclear cells (PBMCs), taken when the disease was refractory, from a patient treated with antithyroid drugs. The receptors were sampled from a middle-aged woman with Graves disease.

In the case of this clonotype: One base away lies a much larger clone, so this may be a sequencing read error. This rearrangement joins TRBV28 to TRBJ1-5; 8 bases match TRBD1. CDR1 and CDR2 from the germline V gene are MDHEN and SYDVKM. The CDR3 contains 17 residues. With V trimmed by 5 bases and J by 4 bases, 13 bases remained unmatched. CDR3 DNA: TGTGCCAGCAGTCTAGGTGGACAGGGCGCTCCAAATCAGCCCCAGCATTTT. It is translated as CASSLGGQGAPNQPQHF. The variable domain in full, completed from reference TRBV28 and TRBJ1-5, reads DVKVTQSSRYLVKRTGEKVFLECVQDMDHENMFWYRQDPGLGLRLIYFSYDVKMKEKGDIPEGYSVSREKKERFSLILESASTNQTSMYLCASSLGGQGAPNQPQHFGDGTRLSIL.

The gene calls are TRBV11-2 and TRBJ2-3, with D tentatively TRBD1 (6 bases). The CDR3 covers 14 residues. V shed 5 bases and J shed 2 bases, with 11 bases lying between them. The germline V gene encodes CDR1 SGHAT and CDR2 FQNNGV. The CDR3 sequence: CASSPGHLTDTQYF. The CDR3, as DNA: TGTGCCAGCAGCCCGGGACACCTCACAGATACGCAGTATTTT. The variable domain in full, with the rest retrieved from reference TRBV11-2 and TRBJ2-3, is EAGVAQSPRYKIIEKRQSVAFWCNPISGHATLYWYQQILGQGPKLLIQFQNNGVVDDSQLPKDRFSAERLKGVDSTLKIQPAKLEDSAVYLCASSPGHLTDTQYFGPGTRLTVL.

This clonotype was recorded at least ten times. The rearrangement joins TRBV10-3 to TRBJ1-4, with a possible D match to TRBD1 (6 bases). V shed 0 bases and J shed 7 bases, with 12 bases lying between them. CDR3 length equals 15 residues. Germline V gene sequence: CDR1 ENHRY, CDR2 SYGVKD. This CDR3 is CAISESQTGPEKLFF. The CDR3 DNA follows: TGTGCCATCAGTGAGTCTCAGACAGGACCTGAAAAACTGTTTTTT.

J is TRBJ1-3 and V is TRBV28; D ambiguous. Trimming pared 2 bases from V and 0 bases from J, leaving 8 bases between. CDR3 length equals 15 residues. From germline, CDR1 is MDHEN and CDR2 SYDVKM. Here the CDR3 reads CASSLVWSSGNTIYF. CDR3 sequence (DNA): TGTGCCAGCAGTTTAGTTTGGAGCTCTGGAAACACCATATATTTT.

Ten or more counts support this clonotype. The J gene is TRBJ2-7, the V gene TRBV6-1; maybe TRBD1 (6 bases). Looked up from germline, CDR1 is MNHNS and CDR2 is SASEGT. V shed 5 bases and J shed 0 bases, with 11 bases lying between them. CDR3 length equals 14 residues. CDR3: CASSPRQASYEQYF. Written as DNA, the CDR3 is TGTGCCAGCAGTCCCCGACAGGCCTCCTACGAGCAGTACTTC.

Ten or more counts support this clonotype. The chain is built from TRBV6-1 and TRBJ1-5, with D hard to call. From germline, CDR1 is MNHNS and CDR2 SASEGT. Trimming pared 8 bases from V and 4 bases from J, leaving 9 bases between. CDR3 length: 12 amino acids. The CDR3 region has the DNA TGTGCCAGCGGCCCATTAAATCAGCCCCAGCATTTT. The encoded protein is CASGPLNQPQHF.

This chain uses TRBV9 with TRBJ2-5, with D possibly TRBD2 on 6 matching bases. V shed 3 bases and J shed 5 bases, with 17 bases lying between them. There are 15 residues in the CDR3. CDR1 SGDLS and CDR2 YYNGEE come from the germline V gene. The chain's CDR3 is CASSAGPYGGETQYF. CDR3 bases: TGTGCCAGCAGCGCCGGACCCTATGGAGGGGAGACCCAGTACTTC.

The chain combines TRBV19 with TRBJ2-5; D perhaps matches TRBD2 (5 bases). V was shortened by 3 bases and J by 2 bases, with 13 bases between the two germline ends. The V gene's germline CDR1 is LNHDA and CDR2 SQIVND (reference sequence). CDR3 length equals 15 residues. CDR3 nucleotide sequence: TGTGCCAGTAGTATGTTGAGGACTGAGCAAGAGACCCAGTACTTC. Amino acid sequence: CASSMLRTEQETQYF. Combining the CDR3 with reference TRBV19 and TRBJ2-5 gives the whole variable domain DGGITQSPKYLFRKEGQNVTLSCEQNLNHDAMYWYRQDPGQGLRLIYYSQIVNDFQKGDIAEGYSVSREKKESFPLTVTSAQKNPTAFYLCASSMLRTEQETQYFGPGTRLLVL.